The 27 T cell receptor beta chains presented below share a single source sample, sequenced in a study of regulatory T cells in long-lasting Graves disease. The time point denotes: persistent/refractory GD, antithyroid drugs over 5 years with positive TRAb. The TCR library was made from RNA extracted from PBMCs. HTBI primers from iRepertoire and Arm-PCR of CDR3 regions yielded the TCR beta libraries. One entry per CDR3 protein results from TCRdb running MiXCR on the multiplex PCR reads. The table has a few hundred thousand distinct CDR3 sequences, 22% seen once. This sample comprised peripheral blood mononuclear cells (PBMCs), obtained when the disease was refractory, from a patient treated with antithyroid drugs. These receptors were collected from a female donor with Graves disease.

In its sample, this clonotype was seen a few times. This clone may be a read error of a much larger clone one base away. The final CDR3 position lacks the conserved phenylalanine or tryptophan, pointing to a likely read error. This CDR3 reads CASSLRGFYEQYS. CDR3 bases: TGTGCCAGCAGTTTACGCGGTTTTTACGAGCAGTACTCC. J is TRBJ2-7 and V is TRBV28; D is ambiguous. The length of the CDR3 is 13 residues. The germline CDR1 and CDR2 sequences are MDHEN and SYDVKM. Between the trimmed V and J ends, which lost 2 bases and 4 bases, there was a span of 9 bases.

This clonotype was recorded at least ten times. V usage is TRBV20-1 and J usage is TRBJ2-7; D remains unclear. Trimming cost V 3 bases and J 0 bases, with 9 bases left between them. Looked up from germline, CDR1 is DFQATT and CDR2 is SNEGSKA (reference sequence). CDR3 size: 13 residues. The CDR3 DNA sequence: TGCAGTGCTAGGATTTACAGCTCCTACGAGCAGTACTTC. Translating gives CSARIYSSYEQYF.

This clonotype has only a few counts. The chain is built from TRBV6-1 and TRBJ2-6, with D possibly called TRBD1 or TRBD2 (5 bases each). With 5 bases removed from V and 0 bases from J, the gap between germline ends came to 11 bases. The CDR3 totals 16 residues. The germline gives CDR1 MNHNS, CDR2 SASEGT. The CDR3 coding sequence is TGTGCCAGCAGTCCCTCAGGGAGCTCTGGGGCCAACGTCCTGACTTTC. This translates into CASSPSGSSGANVLTF.

The chain employs TRBV5-6 and TRBJ2-7; 7 bases are a match to TRBD1. The CDR3 runs to 14 residues. Germline CDR1 reads SGHDT; CDR2 reads YYEEEE. The ends lost 2 bases at V and 3 bases at J; junction bases unmatched: 5. The CDR3 reads CASSFGQAIYEQYF. The CDR3 bases are TGTGCCAGCAGCTTCGGACAGGCGATCTACGAGCAGTACTTC.

The sample holds many counts of this clonotype. The V gene is TRBV7-2, the J gene TRBJ2-7, with TRBD1 identical over 7 bases. Trimming removed 5 bases from V and 3 bases from J; junction bases left unmatched: 4. Germline CDR1 is SGHTA and CDR2 is FQGNSA. CDR3 length: 13 amino acids. CDR3 nucleotides: TGTGCCAGCAGCCTGGGACAGTTCTACGAGCAGTACTTC. This codes for CASSLGQFYEQYF.

This chain connects TRBV9 to TRBJ2-2; tentative D call: TRBD2 (5 bases). The CDR3 is 15 amino acids. The germline gives CDR1 SGDLS, CDR2 YYNGEE. Trimming cost V 4 bases and J 4 bases, with 14 bases left between them. The CDR3 bases are TGTGCCAGCAGCTCCTCCTATACTAGCACCGGGGAGCTGTTTTTT. Translated, it gives CASSSSYTSTGELFF.

This clonotype was found many times. The chain is built from TRBV19 and TRBJ1-1; 9 bases agree with TRBD1. The CDR3 consists of 13 residues. The germline V gene has CDR1 LNHDA and CDR2 SQIVND (reference sequence). The V and J ends lost 9 bases and 4 bases, in that order; junction bases with no gene match: 6. The CDR3: CASGQGFGTEAFF. For the CDR3, the DNA is TGTGCCAGCGGACAGGGGTTCGGCACTGAAGCTTTCTTT.

This clonotype was counted ten times or more. The rearrangement uses TRBV12-3 or TRBV12-4 and TRBJ1-4, with a possible D match to TRBD1 (6 bases). V lost 5 bases, J lost 6 bases, and 19 bases lay in between. CDR3 size: 16 residues. The CDR3 loop is CASSRPTGWGDEKLFF. The CDR3 nucleotides read TGTGCCAGCAGTCGGCCCACAGGGTGGGGTGATGAAAAACTGTTTTTT.

This clonotype was counted a few times. The gene calls are TRBV3-1 and TRBJ2-2; perhaps TRBD1 as D (6 bases). CDR3 length: 14 residues. Trimming took 1 base from V and 6 from J, leaving 9 bases between them. Germline V gene sequence: CDR1 LGHDT, CDR2 YNNKEL (reference sequence). CDR3 DNA sequence: TGTGCCAGCAGCCAAGGCAGGGGCCCCGGGGAGCTGTTTTTT. Protein product: CASSQGRGPGELFF.

This clonotype was seen ten or more times. V gene TRBV12-3 or TRBV12-4 combines with J gene TRBJ1-4; unclear D gene. The V and J ends lost 6 bases and 2 bases respectively, with 7 bases between them. The CDR3 runs 13 residues. The CDR3 DNA reads as TGTGCCAGCAGAGACGGCACTAATGAAAAACTGTTTTTT. Translated, it gives CASRDGTNEKLFF.

This clonotype was detected many times. The V and J genes are TRBV28 and TRBJ2-5; 13 bases match TRBD2. After removal of 4 bases from V and 3 bases from J, the junction contained 8 bases not matched to a gene. The germline gives CDR1 MDHEN, CDR2 SYDVKM. The CDR3 is made up of 17 amino acids. CDR3 sequence (DNA): TGTGCCAGCAGTTCTACTCCCGGACTAGCGGGGGAAGAGACCCAGTACTTC. Translated: CASSSTPGLAGEETQYF.

This clonotype was observed a few times. The rearrangement uses TRBV15 and TRBJ2-7; 7 nucleotides match TRBD1. The CDR3 has 15 amino acids. The germline V gene has CDR1 LNHNV and CDR2 YYDKDF (reference sequence). Losses at the gene ends were 0 bases for V and 4 bases for J; bases not matched to a gene: 6. The CDR3 DNA follows: TGTGCCACCAGCAGAGATCGGCACAGGGGTTACGAGCAGTACTTC. It yields the protein CATSRDRHRGYEQYF.

As regards this clonotype: Just one base apart from a much larger clone, this may be a read error. The CDR3 coding sequence is TGTGCCAGCAGCTATATAGCGGAAGGCTCCTACGAGCAGTACTTC. Its protein is CASSYIAEGSYEQYF. The chain employs TRBV11-2 and TRBJ2-7; D is perhaps TRBD2 (6 bases). This CDR3 has 15 amino acids. Germline lookup yields CDR1 SGHAT and CDR2 FQNNGV. V dropped 4 bases and J dropped 0 bases, with 13 bases sitting between them.

The chain links TRBV6-5 to TRBJ1-1; the D gene is possibly TRBD1 (5 bases). The CDR3 has 15 residues. Germline V CDR1 and CDR2: MNHEY, SVGAGI. The V end lost 4 bases, the J end lost 0 bases, and 12 bases lay between the germline ends. The CDR3 DNA reads as TGTGCCAGCAGTTTGGGGTGGGGGTTGAACACTGAAGCTTTCTTT. Its protein is CASSLGWGLNTEAFF.

This clonotype appeared a few times. This chain links TRBV19 with TRBJ1-4; D unresolved. Germline loops: CDR1 LNHDA, CDR2 SQIVND (reference sequence). This CDR3 is built from 13 residues. The V end was cut by 5 bases, the J end by 8 bases, with 12 bases between. As DNA, the CDR3 is TGTGCCAGTAGTCCGGCGGGAGAAGAAAAACTGTTTTTT. Amino acids: CASSPAGEEKLFF.

Remarks on this clonotype: Its ends do not fully match the called genes, so a read error is possible. The chain is built from TRBV27 and TRBJ2-7, with a tentative D call TRBD2 (5 bases). This CDR3 is built from 13 residues. Germline V gene sequence: CDR1 MNHEY, CDR2 SMNVEV (reference sequence). CDR3 sequence: CANSHTSSHEQYF. The CDR3 coding sequence is TGTGCCAACAGTCATACTAGTTCCCACGAGCAGTACTTC.

The chain combines TRBV7-6 with TRBJ1-1, with no clear D. The V end was cut by 5 bases, the J end by 7 bases, with 17 bases between. This CDR3 region has 14 residues. The germline CDR1 and CDR2 sequences are SGHVS and FNYEAQ. The CDR3 DNA sequence: TGTGCCAGCAGCCCCCTAGGAGCCGCGATTGAAGCTTTCTTT. Translated, it gives CASSPLGAAIEAFF.

This clonotype has a count of ten or more. J is TRBJ2-7 and V is TRBV2; 8 positions agree with TRBD1. This CDR3 has 12 amino acids. The junction had 4 bases not matched to a gene; V was cut back by 8 bases and J by 4 bases. CDR1 is SNHLY and CDR2 is FYNNEI in the germline V gene. CDR3 sequence reads: CASGQGSYEQYF. The CDR3 nucleotides read TGTGCCAGCGGACAGGGCAGTTACGAGCAGTACTTC.

V gene TRBV3-1 combines with J gene TRBJ2-7; weak D call: TRBD1 (6 bases). This CDR3 has 14 residues. V shed 5 bases and J shed 3 bases, with 14 bases lying between them. Germline-derived CDR1 and CDR2 are LGHDT and YNNKEL (reference sequence). CDR3 sequence reads: CASSARGTNYEQYF. As DNA, the CDR3 is TGTGCCAGCAGCGCTAGAGGGACAAACTACGAGCAGTACTTC.

This clonotype was seen only a few times. The chain links TRBV20-1 to TRBJ2-2; D gene ambiguous. The CDR3 runs to 15 residues. V was cut by 5 bases and J by 6 bases, with 19 bases left in between. From germline, CDR1 is DFQATT and CDR2 SNEGSKA (reference sequence). The CDR3, as DNA: TGCAGTGCTGCCACTGGGTTCCAGCGATCCGGGGAGCTGTTTTTT. Amino acid sequence: CSAATGFQRSGELFF.

Note on this clonotype: A single base separates this from a much larger clone, so it may be a read error. V is TRBV11-2 and J is TRBJ2-5, with a tentative D call TRBD2 (5 bases). The CDR3 loop spans 15 amino acids. Germline assignment: CDR1 SGHAT and CDR2 FQNNGV. The CDR3 here is CASSSPSSVEETQHF. In nucleotides, the CDR3 is TGTGCCAGCAGCTCTCCGTCGTCAGTGGAGGAGACCCAGCACTTC.

V is TRBV3-1 and J is TRBJ2-2; 7 bases match TRBD2. V was pared by 3 bases and J by 6 bases, with 10 bases of the junction left unmatched. This CDR3 is built from 16 residues. Germline loops: CDR1 LGHDT, CDR2 YNNKEL (reference sequence). CDR3 region: CASSQQAGYGAGELFF. The CDR3 DNA follows: TGTGCCAGCAGCCAGCAAGCGGGATATGGGGCCGGGGAGCTGTTTTTT.

The J gene is TRBJ2-7, the V gene TRBV20-1; D is unclear. The CDR3 sequence is 12 residues long. Trimming removed 3 bases at V and 2 bases at J, with 8 bases between. The germline gives CDR1 DFQATT, CDR2 SNEGSKA (reference sequence). CDR3 residues: CSASPRAYEQYF. DNA for the CDR3: TGCAGTGCTAGTCCTCGGGCCTACGAGCAGTACTTC.

This chain links TRBV29-1 with TRBJ1-1, with no clear D. The CDR3 spans 13 residues. The V end was cut by 5 bases, the J end by 7 bases, with 17 bases between. Germline loops: CDR1 SQVTM, CDR2 ANQGSEA. In DNA, the CDR3 is TGCAGCGTTTTGCCGATTCCTCGGGTTGAAGCTTTCTTT. Translating it yields CSVLPIPRVEAFF. The whole variable domain, remainder taken from reference TRBV29-1 and TRBJ1-1, is SAVISQKPSRDICQRGTSLTIQCQVDSQVTMMFWYRQQPGQSLTLIATANQGSEATYESGFVIDKFPISRPNLTFSTLTVSNMSPEDSSIYLCSVLPIPRVEAFFGQGTRLTVV.

This clonotype was detected only a few times. The chain links TRBV5-8 to TRBJ2-7; TRBD1 matches at 7 bases. J was trimmed by 7 bases and V by 0 bases; bases with no gene match: 7. The length of the CDR3 is 14 residues. The germline V gene has CDR1 SGHTS and CDR2 YDEGEE. In nucleotides, the CDR3 is TGTGCCAGCAGCTTGGGAGGGGGCGTGGGGGAGCAGTACTTC. As protein: CASSLGGGVGEQYF.

At least ten counts were recorded for this clonotype. V and J are TRBV6-5 and TRBJ1-2; D not certain. Germline assignment: CDR1 MNHEY and CDR2 SVGAGI. The CDR3 sequence is 15 residues long. V lost 2 bases, J lost 0 bases, and 10 bases lay in between. The CDR3 DNA reads TGTGCCAGCAGTTACGCGGGTTACGCTAACTATGGCTACACCTTC. Amino acids: CASSYAGYANYGYTF.

Only a few counts were recorded for this clonotype. The CDR3: CAWSVRGRWGTETQYF. The CDR3 bases are TGTGCCTGGAGTGTACGGGGACGCTGGGGAACGGAGACCCAGTACTTC. V usage is TRBV30 and J usage is TRBJ2-5; D is perhaps TRBD1 or TRBD2 (5 bases each). This CDR3 is built from 16 residues. Trimming shortened V by 0 bases and J by 5 bases, and 19 bases separated the two germline ends. Germline loops: CDR1 GTSNPN, CDR2 SVGIG (reference sequence).